A selection of T cell receptor beta chains follows, all from one sample in a study of cytomegalovirus exposure and HLA in healthy donors. Assay used: immunoSEQ multiplex PCR; TCRdb lists only in-frame clones, some missing. The data hold 100,000 to 120,000 clones, with approximately 90% observed a single time. The sample taken for sequencing was PBMCs. These receptors were taken from a woman in her late teens or twenties in good health and CMV-seronegative. The CDR3 runs from the conserved cysteine through the conserved F or W. A D gene is named only where the DNA matches it firmly. Clone size is given for some rows only: seen once, a few or many times, or a class if the clone is expanded.

size	D	V	J	CDR3	DNA
.	.	TRBV7-9	TRBJ2-1	CASSLLASSYNEQFF	TGTGCCAGCAGCCTTCTAGCGAGCTCCTACAATGAGCAGTTCTTC
.	.	TRBV28	TRBJ2-7	CASGQGSYEQYF	TGTGCCAGCGGCCAGGGCTCCTACGAGCAGTACTTC
.	.	TRBV5-6	TRBJ1-2	CASSLVDRLVYGYTF	TGTGCCAGCAGCTTGGTGGACAGACTGGTCTATGGCTACACCTTC
once	TRBD1	TRBV19	TRBJ2-7	CASSPRDRGDEQYF	TGTGCCAGTAGTCCCCGGGACAGGGGGGACGAGCAGTACTTC
.	TRBD1	TRBV5-1	TRBJ1-1	CASSLEVVRTGAFF	TGCGCCAGCAGCTTGGAGGTGGTCCGGACAGGTGCTTTCTTT
.	TRBD1	TRBV30	TRBJ2-3	CASQDRHVGDRTDTQYF	TGTGCCAGCCAGGACAGGCACGTAGGGGATAGAACAGATACGCAGTATTTT
.	TRBD1	TRBV23-1	TRBJ1-6	CASSQWGEPGQGNSPLHF	TGCGCCAGCAGTCAATGGGGCGAACCGGGACAGGGTAATTCACCCCTCCACTTT
few	.	TRBV27	TRBJ2-7	CASSLSSVSYEQYF	TGTGCCAGCAGTTTATCGAGCGTCTCCTACGAGCAGTACTTC
.	TRBD2	TRBV27	TRBJ2-3	CASSSVAGGGADTQYF	TGTGCCAGCAGTTCTGTAGCGGGAGGGGGGGCAGATACGCAGTATTTT
.	.	TRBV5-1	TRBJ1-1	CASSSGGAGYTEAFF	TGCGCCAGCAGCTCGGGCGGAGCGGGGTACACTGAAGCTTTCTTT
.	TRBD1	TRBV28	TRBJ1-2	CASSATGVASGYTF	TGTGCCAGCAGTGCCACAGGGGTCGCGTCAGGCTACACCTTC
.	.	TRBV9	TRBJ1-2	CASSVASGLNYGYTF	TGTGCCAGCAGCGTAGCCTCGGGACTTAACTATGGCTACACCTTC
.	.	TRBV9	TRBJ2-1	CASEGQGTYNEQFF	TGTGCCAGCGAGGGTCAAGGGACCTACAATGAGCAGTTCTTC
.	.	TRBV2	TRBJ2-3	CASSSTGIYTDTQYF	TGTGCCAGCAGTTCAACAGGAATATACACAGATACGCAGTATTTT
.	TRBD1	TRBV28	TRBJ1-5	CASVAGTAKNQPQHF	TGTGCCAGCGTCGCCGGGACAGCAAAGAATCAGCCCCAGCATTTT
.	TRBD2	TRBV5-1	TRBJ2-1	CASRLAGYNEQFF	TGCGCCAGCCGACTAGCGGGTTACAATGAGCAGTTCTTC
once	.	TRBV19	TRBJ1-6	CASSPQTGSPLHF	TGTGCCAGTAGTCCCCAAACGGGTTCACCCCTCCACTTT
.	TRBD1	TRBV15	TRBJ2-7	CATSSSGTGSYEQYF	TGTGCCACCAGCAGCTCCGGGACAGGCTCCTACGAGCAGTACTTC
.	.	TRBV28	TRBJ2-7	CASSFNYEQYF	TGTGCCAGCAGTTTCAACTACGAGCAGTACTTC
.	.	TRBV10-1	TRBJ1-1	CASSSAGDNTEAFF	TGCGCCAGCAGCTCCGCGGGGGATAACACTGAAGCTTTCTTT
.	TRBD2	TRBV4-1	TRBJ2-3	CASSQTPSGGATDTQYF	TGCGCCAGCAGCCAAACGCCTAGCGGGGGGGCCACAGATACGCAGTATTTT
.	.	TRBV27	TRBJ2-7	CASSLSRVTGF	TGTGCCAGCAGTTTATCGAGAGTTACAGGATTC
.	.	TRBV5-4	TRBJ2-7	CASSFGRGSSYEQYF	TGTGCCAGCAGCTTTGGGAGGGGGAGCTCCTACGAGCAGTACTTC
.	.	TRBV2	TRBJ2-1	CASRSRGRGSYNEQFF	TGTGCCAGCCGTAGTCGCGGCCGGGGGTCCTACAATGAGCAGTTCTTC